One sample yielded the 25 T cell receptor beta chains listed below, sequenced in a study of memory CD4+ T cells and cytomegalovirus serostatus. Sequencing used immunoSEQ multiplex PCR; TCRdb keeps in-frame clones, though not all of them. The sample yields roughly 67,000 clones, 75% to 80% seen once. The sort gate was single viable CD3+CD4+CD8-CD45RO+ cells for memory CD4+ T cells. Sequencing input: memory CD4+ T cells from blood. The receptors derive from an adult in good health and CMV-seropositive.

V gene TRBV28 combines with J gene TRBJ2-3; the match to TRBD2 covers 14 bases. Germline V lookup: CDR1 MDHEN, CDR2 SYDVKM. The ends lost 4 bases at V and 4 bases at J; junction bases unmatched: 7. CDR3 length: 17 amino acids. The CDR3 sequence is CASSSPGLAGGADTQYF. CDR3 nucleotides: TGTGCCAGCAGTTCGCCTGGACTAGCGGGGGGCGCAGATACGCAGTATTTT. Supplemented by reference TRBV28 and TRBJ2-3, the full variable domain reads DVKVTQSSRYLVKRTGEKVFLECVQDMDHENMFWYRQDPGLGLRLIYFSYDVKMKEKGDIPEGYSVSREKKERFSLILESASTNQTSMYLCASSSPGLAGGADTQYFGPGTRLTVL.

The genes are TRBV19 and TRBJ1-5; the match to TRBD1 covers 7 bases. In germline, CDR1 is LNHDA, CDR2 SQIVND (reference sequence). CDR3 length: 16 amino acids. V shed 0 bases, J shed 7 bases, and the junction held 9 bases outside the gene matches. CDR3 sequence (DNA): TGTGCCAGTAGTATAGATTTAACCAGGGGGAGACAGCCCCAGCATTTT. It encodes CASSIDLTRGRQPQHF.

This clone was seen a few times. This chain uses TRBV7-3 with TRBJ2-7, with TRBD1 identical over 8 bases. The CDR3 extends over 15 amino acids. Germline values: CDR1 SGHTA, CDR2 FQGTGA. V trimming: 4 bases; J trimming: 3 bases; junction bases outside the gene matches: 8. The CDR3 nucleotides are TGTGCCAGCAGCTATGACGGGACAGGCTTCTACGAGCAGTACTTC. It codes for CASSYDGTGFYEQYF.

This clone has a single count. This sequence joins TRBV11-2 and TRBJ2-5; D gene ambiguous. This CDR3 is 12 amino acids long. The V end was cut by 2 bases, the J end by 5 bases, with 6 bases between. The V gene's germline CDR1 is SGHAT and CDR2 FQNNGV. In DNA, the CDR3 is TGTGCCAGCAGCTTAAACCCTGAGACCCAGTACTTC. It codes for CASSLNPETQYF.

This rearrangement joins TRBV9 to TRBJ2-7, with D possibly being TRBD2 (5 bases). The CDR3 consists of 16 residues. Germline CDR1 is SGDLS and CDR2 is YYNGEE. Trimming took off 0 bases at V and 5 bases at J, with 18 bases between the two ends. The CDR3 DNA is TGTGCCAGCAGCGTAGGACGAACCGAGGGCGGAAACGAGCAGTACTTC. The encoded protein is CASSVGRTEGGNEQYF. The full variable domain, its missing parts supplied by reference TRBV9 and TRBJ2-7, is DSGVTQTPKHLITATGQRVTLRCSPRSGDLSVYWYQQSLDQGLQFLIQYYNGEERAKGNILERFSAQQFPDLHSELNLSSLELGDSALYFCASSVGRTEGGNEQYFGPGTRLTVT.

Judged by abundance, this clone is medium-sized. The V gene is TRBV7-3, the J gene TRBJ2-7; D uncertain. Per the germline V gene, CDR1 is SGHTA and CDR2 is FQGTGA. Trimming shortened V by 5 bases and J by 2 bases, and 13 bases separated the two germline ends. This CDR3 is built from 14 residues. CDR3 residues: CASSPDGYTYEQYF. DNA of the CDR3: TGTGCCAGCAGCCCAGATGGGTACACCTACGAGCAGTACTTC. Together with reference TRBV7-3 and TRBJ2-7, the CDR3 gives the full variable domain: GAGVSQTPSNKVTEKGKYVELRCDPISGHTALYWYRQSLGQGPEFLIYFQGTGAADDSGLPNDRFFAVRPEGSVSTLKIQRTERGDSAVYLCASSPDGYTYEQYFGPGTRLTVT.

The J gene is TRBJ2-5, the V gene TRBV5-1, with 11 bases matching TRBD2. Trimming took 4 bases from V and 3 from J; bases not matched to a gene: 5. This CDR3 comprises 15 residues. CDR1 SGHRS and CDR2 YFSETQ come from the germline V gene. The CDR3 DNA sequence: TGCGCCAGCAGCCTCGGGACTAGCGGTGAAGAGACCCAGTACTTC. Translated: CASSLGTSGEETQYF.

V usage is TRBV7-8 and J usage is TRBJ1-2, with 7 bases that match TRBD1. This CDR3 is 13 amino acids long. Germline-derived CDR1 and CDR2 are SGHVS and FQNEAQ. The V segment lost 5 bases and the J segment 2 bases; nucleotides outside the gene matches: 2. The CDR3 sequence is CASSLQGNYGYTF. The CDR3 nucleotides are TGTGCCAGCAGCCTACAGGGGAACTATGGCTACACCTTC. The whole variable domain, filled in from reference TRBV7-8 and TRBJ1-2, reads GAGVSQSPRYKVAKRGQDVALRCDPISGHVSLFWYQQALGQGPEFLTYFQNEAQLDKSGLPSDRFFAERPEGSVSTLKIQRTQQEDSAVYLCASSLQGNYGYTFGSGTRLTVV.

Concerning this clone itself: This sample also contains other DNA sequences that code for the same CDR3. The rearrangement joins TRBV6-1 to TRBJ2-7; D uncertain. This CDR3 region has 13 residues. The V gene's germline CDR1 is MNHNS and CDR2 SASEGT. V lost 3 bases, J lost 2 bases, and 8 bases lay in between. Here the CDR3 reads CASSEGGAYEQYF. The CDR3 DNA reads as TGTGCCAGCAGTGAGGGCGGAGCCTACGAGCAGTACTTC.

This chain links TRBV11-3 with TRBJ2-1; D is undetermined. The V end lost 5 bases, the J end lost 4 bases, and 12 bases lay between the germline ends. Germline-derived CDR1 and CDR2 are SGHNT and YENEEA. This CDR3 spans 14 amino acids. The CDR3 region has the DNA TGTGCCAGCAGCCAAGGACGGATATACAATGAGCAGTTCTTC. Residues: CASSQGRIYNEQFF. The full variable domain, rest sourced from reference TRBV11-3 and TRBJ2-1, is EAGVVQSPRYKIIEKKQPVAFWCNPISGHNTLYWYLQNLGQGPELLIRYENEEAVDDSQLPKDRFSAERLKGVDSTLKIQPAELGDSAVYLCASSQGRIYNEQFFGPGTRLTVL.

The V and J genes are TRBV28 and TRBJ2-3; a weak D match, TRBD1 (6 bases). The germline CDR1 and CDR2 sequences are MDHEN and SYDVKM. Trimming stripped 6 bases from V and 2 bases from J, with 9 bases between. This CDR3 comprises 13 residues. CDR3 sequence: CASRRGTTDTQYF. CDR3 in DNA: TGTGCCAGCAGGAGGGGGACCACAGATACGCAGTATTTT.

The chain carries TRBV11-2 and TRBJ2-2; perhaps TRBD1 as D (5 bases). The CDR3 sequence is 15 residues long. Trimming left V 1 base short and J 6 bases short, with 12 bases between. Germline CDR1 reads SGHAT; CDR2 reads FQNNGV. CDR3 residues: CASSLAGRVAGELFF. CDR3 bases: TGTGCCAGCAGCTTAGCTGGCAGGGTGGCCGGGGAGCTGTTTTTT.

The V call is TRBV15, the J call TRBJ1-4; D is unclear. The CDR3 loop spans 14 amino acids. Germline V CDR1 and CDR2: LNHNV, YYDKDF (reference sequence). The V end lost 5 bases, the J end lost 8 bases, and 15 bases lay between the germline ends. Written as DNA, the CDR3 is TGTGCCACCAGCCGACGGGCGCAGGAGGAAAAACTGTTTTTT. Translated: CATSRRAQEEKLFF.

This clone was observed many times. The chain employs TRBV28 and TRBJ1-5, with unresolved D. This CDR3 spans 16 amino acids. Germline V gene lookup returns CDR1 MDHEN and CDR2 SYDVKM. V dropped 7 bases and J dropped 1 base, with 17 bases sitting between them. The CDR3 protein is CASTPNPAVSNQPQHF. The CDR3 DNA reads TGTGCCAGCACCCCAAACCCGGCTGTGAGCAATCAGCCCCAGCATTTT.

The chain carries TRBV7-9 and TRBJ2-7, with D possibly being TRBD2 (6 bases). CDR1 and CDR2 (germline): SEHNR, FQNEAQ (reference sequence). V was cut by 1 base and J by 6 bases, with 13 bases left in between. The length of the CDR3 is 14 residues. CDR3 nucleotide sequence: TGTGCCAGCAGCTTAGTCGGGGACTGGGGCGAGCAGTACTTC. Translation: CASSLVGDWGEQYF.

The rearrangement links TRBV6-6 to TRBJ2-3; TRBD2 might be the D (5 bases). The CDR3 is 14 residues long. Germline V gene sequence: CDR1 MNHNY, CDR2 SVGAGI (reference sequence). Deletions cut 7 bases from V and 2 bases from J, with 13 bases between. DNA of the CDR3: TGTGCCAGCACTAGCCCATCCACCACAGATACGCAGTATTTT. This codes for CASTSPSTTDTQYF.

The sample holds a few counts of this clone. The chain combines TRBV6-1 with TRBJ2-7, with 8 bases fitting TRBD2. Unmatched junction bases numbered 9, after V lost 1 base and J lost 4 bases. The CDR3 runs 16 residues. The germline V gene encodes CDR1 MNHNS and CDR2 SASEGT. The CDR3 is CASSEGLGLVGYEQYF. DNA for the CDR3: TGTGCCAGCAGTGAAGGTTTGGGACTAGTAGGGTACGAGCAGTACTTC.

The V and J genes are TRBV9 and TRBJ2-2, with D tentatively TRBD2 (7 bases). The CDR3 runs to 15 residues. Germline V gene sequence: CDR1 SGDLS, CDR2 YYNGEE. V gave up 4 bases and J gave up 3 bases, with 13 bases separating them. CDR3: CASSSRGADTGELFF. In DNA form, the CDR3 reads TGTGCCAGCAGCTCCCGGGGGGCCGACACCGGGGAGCTGTTTTTT.

V usage is TRBV5-1 and J usage is TRBJ1-2, with a tentative D call TRBD1 (5 bases). From germline, CDR1 is SGHRS and CDR2 YFSETQ. The ends were cut back, 0 bases at V and 4 bases at J, with 10 bases in the middle. The CDR3 covers 14 residues. CDR3 coding DNA: TGCGCCAGCAGCTTGGAGGGGTCGCTCTATGGCTACACCTTC. This translates into CASSLEGSLYGYTF. Supplemented by reference TRBV5-1 and TRBJ1-2, the full variable domain reads KAGVTQTPRYLIKTRGQQVTLSCSPISGHRSVSWYQQTPGQGLQFLFEYFSETQRNKGNFPGRFSGRQFSNSRSEMNVSTLELGDSALYLCASSLEGSLYGYTFGSGTRLTVV.

The chain uses TRBV5-5 and TRBJ2-7; perhaps TRBD2 as D (5 bases). Germline-derived CDR1 and CDR2 are SGHKS and YYEKEE (reference sequence). The V and J ends lost 3 bases and 6 bases respectively, with 16 bases between them. The CDR3 length is 14 residues. Here the CDR3 DNA reads TGTGCCAGCAGCTCTCCGCGGAGGCTCTCCGAGCAGTACTTC. Amino acids: CASSSPRRLSEQYF.

The rearrangement uses TRBV9 and TRBJ2-1; perhaps TRBD2 as D (6 bases). CDR3 size: 15 residues. Trimming pared 3 bases from V and 9 bases from J, leaving 19 bases between. The V gene's germline CDR1 is SGDLS and CDR2 YYNGEE. The CDR3 spells CASSAGGGTSTEQFF. In DNA form, the CDR3 reads TGTGCCAGCAGCGCCGGGGGTGGAACTAGCACTGAGCAGTTCTTC.

V gene TRBV2 combines with J gene TRBJ1-4; 7 bases align to TRBD1. CDR1 is SNHLY, CDR2 FYNNEI, per germline. This CDR3 is 16 amino acids long. Trimming cost V 5 bases and J 3 bases; bases outside gene matches: 9. The CDR3 reads CASSWGQKPSNEKLFF. CDR3 in DNA: TGTGCCAGCAGTTGGGGACAGAAACCTTCTAATGAAAAACTGTTTTTT.

The gene calls are TRBV25-1 and TRBJ2-7; tentative D call: TRBD2 (7 bases). This CDR3 has 14 amino acids. V shed 5 bases and J shed 7 bases, with 18 bases lying between them. Germline V gives CDR1 MGHDK, CDR2 SYGVNS. CDR3 nucleotides: TGTGCCAGCAGTCCGCCGGGGGGCGCGGGGGAGCAGTACTTC. It is translated as CASSPPGGAGEQYF.

This clone was picked up many times. This chain links TRBV5-4 with TRBJ2-1; D is uncertain. The germline V gene encodes CDR1 SGHNT and CDR2 YYREEE (reference sequence). CDR3 length: 16 amino acids. The V and J ends lost 3 bases and 5 bases respectively, with 18 bases between them. This CDR3 reads CASSSMLGSQHNEQFF. The DNA of the CDR3 is TGTGCCAGCAGCTCGATGCTAGGAAGCCAGCACAATGAGCAGTTCTTC.

This sequence joins TRBV4-1 and TRBJ1-2; possibly TRBD1 for D (5 bases). The CDR3 covers 13 residues. Germline V CDR1 and CDR2: MGHRA, YSYEKL. The germline V and J ends were trimmed by 8 bases and 4 bases, with 14 bases remaining between them. CDR3 residues: CASGLGGSYGYTF. CDR3 in DNA: TGCGCCAGCGGATTGGGGGGGTCCTATGGCTACACCTTC.